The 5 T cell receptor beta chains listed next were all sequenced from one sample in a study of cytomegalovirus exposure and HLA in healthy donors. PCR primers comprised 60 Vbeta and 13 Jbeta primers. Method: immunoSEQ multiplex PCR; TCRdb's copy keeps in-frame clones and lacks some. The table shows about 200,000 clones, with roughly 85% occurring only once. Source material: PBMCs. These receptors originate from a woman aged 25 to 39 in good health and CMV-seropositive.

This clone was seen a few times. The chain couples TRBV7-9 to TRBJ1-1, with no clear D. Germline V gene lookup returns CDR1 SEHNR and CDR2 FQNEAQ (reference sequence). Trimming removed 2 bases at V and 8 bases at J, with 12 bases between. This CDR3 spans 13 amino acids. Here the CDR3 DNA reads TGTGCCAGCAGCTTAACCCCCTATAAAGAAGCTTTCTTT. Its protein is CASSLTPYKEAFF.

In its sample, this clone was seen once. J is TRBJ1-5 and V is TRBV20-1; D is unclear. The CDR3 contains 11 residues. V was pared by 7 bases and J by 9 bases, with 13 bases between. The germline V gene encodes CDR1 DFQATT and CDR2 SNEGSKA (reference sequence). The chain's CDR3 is CSVLAGTPQHF. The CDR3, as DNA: TGCAGTGTCTTAGCGGGAACGCCCCAGCATTTT.

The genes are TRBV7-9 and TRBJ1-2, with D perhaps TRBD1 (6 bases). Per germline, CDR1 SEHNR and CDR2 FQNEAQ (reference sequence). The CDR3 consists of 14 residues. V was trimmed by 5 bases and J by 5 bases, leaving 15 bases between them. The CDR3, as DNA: TGTGCCAGCAGCCGAGGGCCCCAGGGGTATGGCTACACCTTC. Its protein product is CASSRGPQGYGYTF.

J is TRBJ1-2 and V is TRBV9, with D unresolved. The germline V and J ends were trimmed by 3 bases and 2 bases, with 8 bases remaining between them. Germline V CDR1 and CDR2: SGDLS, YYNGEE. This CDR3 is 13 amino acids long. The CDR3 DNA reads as TGTGCCAGCAGCGGGAGGGAGAACTATGGCTACACCTTC. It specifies CASSGRENYGYTF.

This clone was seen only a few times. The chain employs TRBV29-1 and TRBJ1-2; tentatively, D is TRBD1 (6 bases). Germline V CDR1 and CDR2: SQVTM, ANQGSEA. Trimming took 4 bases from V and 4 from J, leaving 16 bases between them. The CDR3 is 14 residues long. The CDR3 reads CSVADRTPGYGYTF. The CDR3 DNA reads TGCAGCGTTGCTGACAGGACGCCCGGCTATGGCTACACCTTC. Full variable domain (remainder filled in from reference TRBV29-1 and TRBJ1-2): SAVISQKPSRDICQRGTSLTIQCQVDSQVTMMFWYRQQPGQSLTLIATANQGSEATYESGFVIDKFPISRPNLTFSTLTVSNMSPEDSSIYLCSVADRTPGYGYTFGSGTRLTVV.